A single sample is the source of the 26 T cell receptor beta chains below, sequenced in a study of patients and donors after allogeneic stem cell transplantation. TCRdb redid the calling of the RT-PCR reads with MiXCR, one entry per CDR3 protein. Among under 200,000 distinct CDR3 sequences listed, approximately 28% were seen once. The sequencing input was blood, either unsorted or a sorted T cell fraction (not recorded which). The receptor set was obtained from a human donor who was either an allogeneic HSCT recipient or a stem cell or donor lymphocyte infusion donor (not recorded which). It is not recorded whose cells these are; they may come from a transplant donor.

In its sample, this clonotype was seen a few times. The chain recombines TRBV28 with TRBJ1-5; 8 bases align to TRBD1. Germline CDR1 reads MDHEN; CDR2 reads SYDVKM. The ends lost 3 bases at V and 4 bases at J; junction bases unmatched: 8. There are 16 residues in the CDR3. Here the CDR3 reads CASSFHRGGLNQPQHF. The CDR3 DNA follows: TGTGCCAGCAGTTTCCACAGGGGGGGCCTTAATCAGCCCCAGCATTTT. The variable domain in full, with the rest retrieved from reference TRBV28 and TRBJ1-5, is DVKVTQSSRYLVKRTGEKVFLECVQDMDHENMFWYRQDPGLGLRLIYFSYDVKMKEKGDIPEGYSVSREKKERFSLILESASTNQTSMYLCASSFHRGGLNQPQHFGDGTRLSIL.

CDR3 coding DNA: TGTGCCAGCTCACCACGGGACAGGGAGAGAGCTTTCTTT. Amino acid sequence: CASSPRDRERAFF. J is TRBJ1-1 and V is TRBV18; 9 nucleotides align to TRBD1. This CDR3 has 13 residues. V dropped 1 base and J dropped 10; count of bases not matched to a gene: 4. Germline CDR1 reads KGHSH; CDR2 reads LQKENI.

Comments on this clonotype: A much larger clone lies one base from this, so it may be a read error. CDR3 protein: CASRPDSIYGYTF. As DNA, the CDR3 is TGTGCCAGCAGACCGGACTCTATCTATGGCTACACCTTC. This rearrangement joins TRBV9 to TRBJ1-2, with no clear D. The CDR3 covers 13 residues. Germline-derived CDR1 and CDR2 are SGDLS and YYNGEE. The V end was cut by 5 bases, the J end by 4 bases, with 12 bases between.

The chain has TRBV28 and TRBJ2-7; D gene unclear. V lost 3 bases to trimming and J lost 3 bases, with 15 bases between them. Per the germline V gene, CDR1 is MDHEN and CDR2 is SYDVKM. The CDR3 covers 15 residues. The CDR3 region is CASSLVPTAYYEQYF. CDR3 nucleotide sequence: TGTGCCAGCAGTTTGGTCCCTACAGCCTACTACGAGCAGTACTTC.

This clonotype came up many times. The rearrangement uses TRBV27 and TRBJ1-6; D call uncertain. Per the germline V gene, CDR1 is MNHEY and CDR2 is SMNVEV (reference sequence). With 6 bases removed from V and 7 bases from J, the gap between germline ends came to 16 bases. There are 15 residues in the CDR3. The CDR3 here is CASRQYPPENSPLHF. In DNA, the CDR3 is TGTGCCAGCAGGCAATACCCCCCCGAAAATTCACCCCTCCACTTT.

This chain joins TRBV7-2 and TRBJ2-1; D remains ambiguous. CDR1 and CDR2 (germline): SGHTA, FQGNSA. With 5 bases removed from V and 5 bases from J, the gap between germline ends came to 10 bases. The CDR3 is 13 amino acids. The DNA of the CDR3 is TGTGCCAGCAGCCCCGCGAGCCACAATGAGCAGTTCTTC. Residues: CASSPASHNEQFF.

This clonotype has just a few counts. The chain links TRBV5-4 to TRBJ2-3, with a weak D call TRBD1 (5 bases). V lost 3 bases, J lost 2 bases, and 10 bases lay in between. The germline V gene encodes CDR1 SGHNT and CDR2 YYREEE (reference sequence). This CDR3 spans 14 amino acids. CDR3 nucleotides: TGTGCCAGCAGCTCAGTGGGGCCCACAGATACGCAGTATTTT. Its protein is CASSSVGPTDTQYF.

This rearrangement joins TRBV7-9 to TRBJ1-1; no definite D call. Trimming left V 5 bases short and J 11 bases short, with 18 bases between. CDR3 length: 13 residues. Germline CDR1 SEHNR, CDR2 FQNEAQ (reference sequence). The CDR3 loop is CASSPTVTLGAFF. CDR3 nucleotides: TGTGCCAGCAGCCCGACGGTGACTCTTGGCGCTTTCTTT.

The gene calls are TRBV20-1 and TRBJ2-7, with no clear D. V was trimmed by 3 bases and J by 0 bases, leaving 12 bases between them. The CDR3 runs 14 residues. Germline V lookup: CDR1 DFQATT, CDR2 SNEGSKA (reference sequence). The CDR3 DNA reads TGCAGTGCTAGTAAGGACGTGAGCTCCTACGAGCAGTACTTC. This gives the protein CSASKDVSSYEQYF.

This clonotype was seen a few times. The chain joins TRBV20-1 to TRBJ2-7; D may match TRBD1 or TRBD2 (5 bases each). Germline CDR1 DFQATT, CDR2 SNEGSKA (reference sequence). The CDR3 is made up of 13 amino acids. V was trimmed by 5 bases and J by 3 bases, leaving 14 bases between them. Written as DNA, the CDR3 is TGCAGTGCTGACCGGGACGGACTCTACGAGCAGTACTTC. It is translated as CSADRDGLYEQYF.

V usage is TRBV28 and J usage is TRBJ1-2, with unresolved D. Trimming took 10 bases from V and 5 from J, leaving 11 bases between them. The CDR3 runs 11 residues. Germline assignment: CDR1 MDHEN and CDR2 SYDVKM. The chain's CDR3 is CATRKGYGYTF. The CDR3 bases are TGTGCCACTCGCAAAGGGTATGGCTACACCTTC.

The chain combines TRBV2 with TRBJ2-2, with D maybe TRBD1 (5 bases). From germline, CDR1 is SNHLY and CDR2 FYNNEI. The CDR3 runs 17 residues. Trimming stripped 2 bases from V and 4 bases from J, with 17 bases between. The CDR3 spells CASSESVGPDITGELFF. The CDR3 DNA reads TGTGCCAGCAGTGAATCGGTGGGGCCAGACATCACCGGGGAGCTGTTTTTT.

J is TRBJ2-3 and V is TRBV4-2; the D gene is possibly TRBD2 (6 bases). V was cut by 4 bases and J by 4 bases, with 12 bases left in between. The CDR3 totals 14 residues. The germline gives CDR1 LGHNA, CDR2 YNFKEQ. CDR3 sequence: CASSREVGSDTQYF. The CDR3 nucleotides are TGTGCCAGCAGCCGGGAGGTAGGATCAGATACGCAGTATTTT.

This chain connects TRBV30 to TRBJ1-5; D unresolved. CDR3 length: 14 amino acids. Germline V gene lookup returns CDR1 GTSNPN and CDR2 SVGIG (reference sequence). Trimming took 0 bases from V and 2 from J, leaving 8 bases between them. In DNA form, the CDR3 reads TGTGCCTGGAGTGTCTCACTGGGCAATCAGCCCCAGCATTTT. Protein: CAWSVSLGNQPQHF.

As DNA, the CDR3 is TGCAGTGCTAATGCCGGGATGAGCTACGAGCAGTACTTC. Translating it yields CSANAGMSYEQYF. The genes are TRBV20-1 and TRBJ2-7, with D perhaps matching TRBD2 (5 bases). V lost 4 bases and J lost 3, with 13 bases in between. The CDR3 spans 13 residues. CDR1 is DFQATT and CDR2 is SNEGSKA in the germline V gene (reference sequence).

The chain employs TRBV3-1 and TRBJ2-2; D may correspond to TRBD1 or TRBD2 (5 bases each). V was pared by 0 bases and J by 6 bases, with 11 bases between. This CDR3 spans 15 amino acids. The V gene's germline CDR1 is LGHDT and CDR2 YNNKEL (reference sequence). This chain's CDR3 is CASSQEAGSSGELFF. CDR3 DNA sequence: TGTGCCAGCAGCCAAGAGGCAGGGAGCTCCGGGGAGCTGTTTTTT. Combining the CDR3 with reference TRBV3-1 and TRBJ2-2 gives the whole variable domain DTAVSQTPKYLVTQMGNDKSIKCEQNLGHDTMYWYKQDSKKFLKIMFSYNNKELIINETVPNRFSPKSPDKAHLNLHINSLELGDSAVYFCASSQEAGSSGELFFGEGSRLTVL.

J is TRBJ2-7 and V is TRBV25-1, with unresolved D. The germline V gene has CDR1 MGHDK and CDR2 SYGVNS. Trimming took off 1 base at V and 0 bases at J, with 7 bases between the two ends. The CDR3 is 14 amino acids. In DNA form, the CDR3 reads TGTGCCAGCAGTGAATTAGGCTTCTCCTACGAGCAGTACTTC. It codes for CASSELGFSYEQYF.

This clonotype has just a few counts. V usage is TRBV27 and J usage is TRBJ2-1; D ambiguous. This CDR3 is 15 amino acids long. Trimming stripped 8 bases from V and 0 bases from J, with 14 bases between. The germline CDR1 and CDR2 sequences are MNHEY and SMNVEV (reference sequence). In nucleotides, the CDR3 is TGTGCCAGCCTTCCCCTGACGGCCTCCTACAATGAGCAGTTCTTC. Its protein is CASLPLTASYNEQFF.

This clonotype has at least ten counts. V usage is TRBV7-2 and J usage is TRBJ2-3; no clear D gene. V dropped 2 bases and J dropped 2 bases, with 8 bases sitting between them. This CDR3 has 14 amino acids. Germline assignment: CDR1 SGHTA and CDR2 FQGNSA. The CDR3 protein is CASSLNPTTDTQYF. The CDR3 DNA sequence: TGTGCCAGCAGCTTAAATCCAACCACAGATACGCAGTATTTT.

V usage is TRBV20-1 and J usage is TRBJ2-7; D gene ambiguous. CDR3 length equals 12 residues. Germline V lookup: CDR1 DFQATT, CDR2 SNEGSKA (reference sequence). The V and J ends lost 2 bases and 1 base respectively, with 6 bases between them. The CDR3 sequence is CSARRSSYEQYF. In DNA, the CDR3 is TGCAGTGCTAGAAGGTCTTCCTACGAGCAGTACTTC.

The chain joins TRBV4-2 to TRBJ2-7; the match to TRBD2 covers 9 bases. Germline CDR1 is LGHNA and CDR2 is YNFKEQ. There are 19 residues in the CDR3. Trimming at V came to 0 bases and at J to 5 bases, leaving 17 bases not matched to a gene. DNA of the CDR3: TGTGCCAGCAGCCAAGATGTAGTCCCGTGGGCGGGAGGGCCGAACGAGCAGTACTTC. Its translation: CASSQDVVPWAGGPNEQYF.

The rearrangement joins TRBV6-2 or TRBV6-3 to TRBJ1-5, with a possible D match to TRBD1 (5 bases). Germline loops: CDR1 MNHEY, CDR2 SVGEGT. The V gene lost 6 bases and the J gene lost 3 bases, with 12 bases spanning the gap. The CDR3 is 14 amino acids. The CDR3 region is CASSYGGTNQPQHF. CDR3 in DNA: TGTGCCAGCAGCTATGGGGGTACCAATCAGCCCCAGCATTTT.

The J gene is TRBJ1-5, the V gene TRBV7-9; D possibly corresponds to TRBD1 (6 bases). This CDR3 comprises 14 residues. V was pared by 8 bases and J by 0 bases, with 11 bases between. Germline CDR1 is SEHNR and CDR2 is FQNEAQ (reference sequence). CDR3 loop: CASSRGSSNQPQHF. CDR3 bases: TGTGCCAGCTCCAGGGGTTCTAGCAATCAGCCCCAGCATTTT.

There are a few counts of this clonotype. The chain couples TRBV27 to TRBJ1-5; 7 nucleotides line up with TRBD1. Germline loops: CDR1 MNHEY, CDR2 SMNVEV (reference sequence). Trimming cost V 4 bases and J 3 bases; bases outside gene matches: 9. This CDR3 has 16 residues. Here the CDR3 reads CASSSDRDGLNQPQHF. CDR3 in DNA: TGTGCCAGCAGTTCCGACAGGGACGGACTCAATCAGCCCCAGCATTTT.

This clonotype was seen a few times. V gene TRBV4-3 combines with J gene TRBJ1-3; D is possibly TRBD1 (6 bases). The germline V and J ends were trimmed by 1 base and 0 bases, with 13 bases remaining between them. The CDR3 has 17 amino acids. CDR1 is LGHNA, CDR2 YSLEER, per germline. CDR3 bases: TGCGCCAGCAGCCAAGTGGCAGGGGCCGGCTCTGGAAACACCATATATTTT. This codes for CASSQVAGAGSGNTIYF.

This clonotype was counted only a few times. This sequence joins TRBV20-1 and TRBJ1-4; 7 bases line up with TRBD1. Germline lookup yields CDR1 DFQATT and CDR2 SNEGSKA (reference sequence). The length of the CDR3 is 15 residues. After removal of 0 bases from V and 3 bases from J, the junction contained 4 bases not matched to a gene. For the CDR3, the DNA is TGCAGTGCTAGAGATTGGGGACAGTCTAATGAAAAACTGTTTTTT. Protein sequence: CSARDWGQSNEKLFF.